The sequence of this T cell receptor beta chain was determined in a study of early T cells in non-severe SARS-CoV-2 infection. Study information: It was bulk RNA from unsorted whole blood that was sequenced, and the chains were unpaired.

At least ten counts were recorded for this clonotype. Unique molecular identifiers (one per individual cDNA molecule) were attached. TCRdb ran MiXCR on the 5' RACE reads and lists one entry per CDR3 protein. Of fewer than 80,000 distinct CDR3 sequences listed, less than 15% were seen once; the top ten hold approximately 3.9%. The CDR3 runs to 18 residues. The junction had 15 bases not matched to a gene; V was cut back by 4 bases and J by 2 bases. CDR1 is MDHEN and CDR2 is SYDVKM in the germline V gene. Sample: whole blood. This receptor was taken from an adult who was a healthcare worker with PCR-confirmed SARS-CoV-2 infection or an uninfected control (not recorded which). The rearrangement links TRBV28 to TRBJ2-3, with 7 bases lining up with TRBD1. CDR3 sequence reads: CASSSLPARTGYTDTQYF. As DNA, the CDR3 is TGTGCCAGCAGTTCGTTGCCAGCGAGGACAGGATACACAGATACGCAGTATTTT.